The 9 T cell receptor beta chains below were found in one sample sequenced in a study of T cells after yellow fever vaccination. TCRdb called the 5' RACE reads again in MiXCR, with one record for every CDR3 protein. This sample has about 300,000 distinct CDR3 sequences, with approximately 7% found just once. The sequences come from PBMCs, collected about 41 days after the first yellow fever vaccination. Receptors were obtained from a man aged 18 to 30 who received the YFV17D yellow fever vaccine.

The CDR3, as DNA: TGTGCCAGCAGCCGCAGCGGAACTAATGAAAAACTGTTTTTT. Translating gives CASSRSGTNEKLFF. V is TRBV4-2 and J is TRBJ1-4; no reliable D call. V was pared by 4 bases and J by 1 base, with 7 bases between. This CDR3 spans 14 amino acids. Germline V gene data show CDR1 as LGHNA and CDR2 as YNFKEQ.

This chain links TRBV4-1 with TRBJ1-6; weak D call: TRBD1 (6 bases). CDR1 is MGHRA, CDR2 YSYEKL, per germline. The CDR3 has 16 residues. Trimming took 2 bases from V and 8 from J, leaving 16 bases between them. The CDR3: CASSQIPGQSHSPLHF. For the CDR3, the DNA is TGCGCCAGCAGCCAAATCCCGGGACAATCGCATTCACCCCTCCACTTT.

The DNA of the CDR3 is TGCGCCAGCAGCCCCGGGACCAGTAGCAATCAGCCCCAGCATTTT. Amino acid sequence: CASSPGTSSNQPQHF. V and J are TRBV5-1 and TRBJ1-5; D perhaps matches TRBD1 (5 bases). Germline loops: CDR1 SGHRS, CDR2 YFSETQ. The CDR3 loop spans 15 amino acids. The V end lost 4 bases, the J end lost 0 bases, and 11 bases lay between the germline ends.

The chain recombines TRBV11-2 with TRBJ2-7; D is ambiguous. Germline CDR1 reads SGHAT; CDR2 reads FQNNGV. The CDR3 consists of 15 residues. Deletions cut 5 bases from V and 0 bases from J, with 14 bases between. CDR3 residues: CASSRIQSSSYEQYF. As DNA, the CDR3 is TGTGCCAGCAGCCGGATACAGTCTAGCTCCTACGAGCAGTACTTC.

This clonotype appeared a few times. The CDR3 region is CASSLGGIASNQPQHF. CDR3 nucleotides: TGTGCCAGCAGTTTAGGAGGGATAGCTAGCAATCAGCCCCAGCATTTT. V and J are TRBV6-5 and TRBJ1-5; no definite D call. The CDR3 is 16 residues long. Trimming removed 4 bases from V and 0 bases from J, with 13 bases in between. Germline CDR1 MNHEY, CDR2 SVGAGI.

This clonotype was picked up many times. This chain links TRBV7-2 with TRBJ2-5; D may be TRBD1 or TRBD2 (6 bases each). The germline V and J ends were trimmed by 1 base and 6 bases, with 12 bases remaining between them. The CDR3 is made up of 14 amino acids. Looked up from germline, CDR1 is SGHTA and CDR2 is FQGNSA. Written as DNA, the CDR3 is TGTGCCAGCAGCTTAGAAGGGGGGCGGAAGACCCAGTACTTC. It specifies CASSLEGGRKTQYF.

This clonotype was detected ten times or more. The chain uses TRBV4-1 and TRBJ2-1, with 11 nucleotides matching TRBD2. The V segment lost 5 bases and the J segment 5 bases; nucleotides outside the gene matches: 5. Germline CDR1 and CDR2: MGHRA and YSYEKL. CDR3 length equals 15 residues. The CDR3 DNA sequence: TGCGCCAGCAGCACCCTAGCGGGGGGAAACAATGAGCAGTTCTTC. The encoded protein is CASSTLAGGNNEQFF.

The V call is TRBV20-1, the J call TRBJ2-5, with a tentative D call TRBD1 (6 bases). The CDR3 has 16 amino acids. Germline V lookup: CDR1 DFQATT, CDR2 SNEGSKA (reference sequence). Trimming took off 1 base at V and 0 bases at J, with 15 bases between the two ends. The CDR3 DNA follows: TGCAGTGCTAGAGGGTGGGGGCTACTAAACCAAGAGACCCAGTACTTC. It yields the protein CSARGWGLLNQETQYF.

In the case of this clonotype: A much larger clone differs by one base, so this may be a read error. CDR3 sequence: CATSTGTGMSYNEQFF. The CDR3 DNA is TGTGCCACCAGCACCGGGACAGGCATGTCCTACAATGAGCAGTTCTTC. The chain employs TRBV15 and TRBJ2-1; 8 nucleotides align to TRBD1. The CDR3 sequence is 16 residues long. V shed 4 bases, J shed 1 base, and the junction held 6 bases outside the gene matches. Germline loops: CDR1 LNHNV, CDR2 YYDKDF (reference sequence).